The 8 T cell receptor beta chains listed next were all sequenced from one sample in a study of cytomegalovirus exposure and HLA in healthy donors. The PCR made use of 60 Vbeta and 13 Jbeta primers. Here immunoSEQ multiplex PCR was the method, and the copy in TCRdb shows in-frame clones only, minus some. The table has 100,000 to 150,000 clones, 70% to 80% seen once. The material sequenced was PBMCs. These receptors originate from a woman aged 45-59 years in good health and CMV-seronegative.

The genes are TRBV5-1 and TRBJ1-2, with a weak D call TRBD1 (6 bases). From germline, CDR1 is SGHRS and CDR2 YFSETQ. V was cut by 3 bases and J by 8 bases, with 20 bases left in between. The CDR3 runs to 15 residues. The CDR3 loop is CASSSLQGTPRGYTF. CDR3 nucleotide sequence: TGCGCCAGCAGCTCCCTACAGGGCACACCACGGGGCTACACCTTC.

The chain joins TRBV30 to TRBJ1-1; possibly TRBD1 for D (6 bases). The V end lost 2 bases, the J end lost 13 bases, and 17 bases lay between the germline ends. CDR3 length: 12 residues. Germline CDR1 is GTSNPN and CDR2 is SVGIG (reference sequence). CDR3 sequence: CAWSTGGGRGFF. The CDR3 DNA sequence: TGTGCCTGGAGTACGGGTGGGGGCAGAGGTTTCTTT. Filled out from reference TRBV30 and TRBJ1-1, the complete variable domain reads SQTIHQWPATLVQPVGSPLSLECTVEGTSNPNLYWYRQAAGRGLQLLFYSVGIGQISSEVPQNLSASRPQDRQFILSSKKLLLSDSGFYLCAWSTGGGRGFFGQGTRLTVV.

The chain has TRBV25-1 and TRBJ1-1; no reliable D call. The length of the CDR3 is 16 residues. V lost 1 base, J lost 4 bases, and 16 bases lay in between. CDR1 and CDR2 from the germline V gene are MGHDK and SYGVNS. In DNA form, the CDR3 reads TGTGCCAGCAGTGAATTACCTGAGTGGGAGGGCACTGAAGCTTTCTTT. Protein product: CASSELPEWEGTEAFF.

This clone was counted a single time. The chain employs TRBV7-2 and TRBJ2-5; 12 bases agree with TRBD2. Germline lookup yields CDR1 SGHTA and CDR2 FQGNSA. The CDR3 contains 16 residues. The V gene end was trimmed by 5 bases and the J gene end by 5 bases; junction bases not matched to a gene: 9. The CDR3 coding sequence is TGTGCCAGCAGCCCCCGACTAGCGGGAGTACAGGAGACCCAGTACTTC. This sequence encodes CASSPRLAGVQETQYF.

V is TRBV7-9 and J is TRBJ1-1; 7 nucleotides agree with TRBD1. The ends lost 2 bases at V and 5 bases at J; junction bases unmatched: 8. This CDR3 comprises 15 residues. The germline V gene encodes CDR1 SEHNR and CDR2 FQNEAQ (reference sequence). Here the CDR3 reads CASSLRSGGNTEAFF. The CDR3 region has the DNA TGTGCCAGCAGCTTAAGGTCAGGGGGTAATACTGAAGCTTTCTTT.

V and J are TRBV5-1 and TRBJ2-6, with 9 bases matching TRBD2. Losses at the gene ends were 1 base for V and 3 bases for J; bases not matched to a gene: 5. Germline V CDR1 and CDR2: SGHRS, YFSETQ. This CDR3 has 17 amino acids. CDR3 sequence (DNA): TGCGCCAGCAGCTTGCCAGCGGGAGGATTTGGGGCCAACGTCCTGACTTTC. Translating it yields CASSLPAGGFGANVLTF.

This chain uses TRBV2 with TRBJ1-4; no firm D call. Looked up from germline, CDR1 is SNHLY and CDR2 is FYNNEI. CDR3 length equals 14 residues. Trimming pared 7 bases from V and 8 bases from J, leaving 17 bases between. DNA for the CDR3: TGTGCCAGCAATGATGTCGGAGGACGGGAAAAACTGTTTTTT. Protein: CASNDVGGREKLFF.

V is TRBV27 and J is TRBJ1-2, with D perhaps matching TRBD1 (5 bases). The germline CDR1 and CDR2 sequences are MNHEY and SMNVEV (reference sequence). V was trimmed by 3 bases and J by 8 bases, leaving 13 bases between them. The CDR3 runs to 13 residues. CDR3 residues: CASSFGGTGGYTF. The CDR3 DNA follows: TGTGCCAGCAGTTTCGGGGGGACGGGGGGCTACACCTTC.